This T cell receptor beta chain appears in the sequencing data of a study of T cell repertoires in cytomegalovirus infection. Background on the study: Epitope selection comprised recently identified HLA-C-restricted CMV epitopes and well-studied HLA-B-restricted CMV epitopes. Signatures in public TCR beta sequences pointed to both CMV infection and matching HLA type.

With respect to this clonotype: Its antigen remains unknown.

The study, taken as a whole, reports: The study found HLA-C-restricted CMV-specific TCR beta clonotypes dominating the ex vivo response.

The J segment lost 7 bases and the V segment lost 5 bases, leaving 12 bases of the junction unmatched. CDR3 length equals 15 residues. Germline assignment: CDR1 SGHVS and CDR2 FNYEAQ. Each CDR3 protein gets one entry after TCRdb re-called the reads with MiXCR. The sample contains 650,000 to 900,000 distinct CDR3 sequences, approximately 32% of which appear only once. The sequences come from cultured CD8+ T cells from PBMCs, collected from culture after CMV antigen stimulation. This sequence joins TRBV7-6 and TRBJ2-7; 9 nucleotides align to TRBD2. The receptor was isolated from a human donor in good health (CMV status not recorded). Some clones in this sample may be carry-over from other donors' samples. CDR3 sequence: CASSPGASGIDEQYF. In DNA, the CDR3 is TGTGCCAGCAGCCCTGGCGCTAGCGGGATAGATGAGCAGTACTTC.